Reported below is one T cell receptor (beta chain). The antigen remains unidentified. The data are from a study of T-cell memory formation after mild COVID-19. V shed 4 bases and J shed 6 bases, with 19 bases lying between them. Germline CDR1 reads KGHSH; CDR2 reads LQKENI. The CDR3 consists of 16 residues. Study-wide points: CM and EM subsets held most contracting CD4+ clones; EMRA held CD8+ ones. There were some responding clones in pre-infection memory, which suggested that cross-reactive memory had joined.

Amplification by 5'RACE using constant-segment primers produced TCR alpha and TCR beta cDNA libraries that carried sample barcodes and UMIs. TCRdb reanalysed the 5' RACE reads using MiXCR and keeps one entry per CDR3 protein. This table holds about 470,000 distinct CDR3 sequences, over 15% found once. The receptor's source is an adult woman who had mild COVID-19 (a few samples of this study predate the infection). Cell type and time point are not known. Specimen: PBMCs or a T cell subset sorted from them (not recorded which). The rearrangement joins TRBV18 to TRBJ1-5; D gene unclear. CDR3 DNA sequence: TGTGCCAGCTCACAAGAATTGGCTAGAGAGGGTCAGCCCCAGCATTTT. As protein: CASSQELAREGQPQHF.